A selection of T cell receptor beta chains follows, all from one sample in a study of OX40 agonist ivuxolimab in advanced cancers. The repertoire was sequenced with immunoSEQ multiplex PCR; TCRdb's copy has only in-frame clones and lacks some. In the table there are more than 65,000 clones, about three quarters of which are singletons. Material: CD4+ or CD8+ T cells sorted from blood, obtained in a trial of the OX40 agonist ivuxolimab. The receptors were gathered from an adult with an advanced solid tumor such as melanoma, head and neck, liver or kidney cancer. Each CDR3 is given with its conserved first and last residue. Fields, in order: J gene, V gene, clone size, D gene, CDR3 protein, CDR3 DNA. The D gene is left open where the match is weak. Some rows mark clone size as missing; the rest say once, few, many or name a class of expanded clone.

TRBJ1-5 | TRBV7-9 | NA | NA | CASSSEAGAGNQPQHF | TGTGCCAGCAGCTCTGAGGCGGGGGCAGGCAATCAGCCCCAGCATTTT
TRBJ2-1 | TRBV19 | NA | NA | CASSIGQFPYNEQFF | TGTGCCAGTAGTATAGGTCAGTTCCCCTACAATGAGCAGTTCTTC
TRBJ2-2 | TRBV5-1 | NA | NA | CASSLVSGTGELFF | TGCGCCAGCAGCTTGGTCTCAGGCACCGGGGAGCTGTTTTTT
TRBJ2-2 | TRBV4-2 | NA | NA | CASSQDMRAGELFF | TGTGCCAGCAGCCAAGATATGAGGGCCGGGGAGCTGTTTTTT
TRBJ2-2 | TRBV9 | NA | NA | CASSAYTGLTGELFF | TGTGCCAGCAGCGCGTATACAGGGCTCACCGGGGAGCTGTTTTTT
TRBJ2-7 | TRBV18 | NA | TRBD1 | CASSSRTGADEQYF | TGTGCCAGCTCATCCCGGACAGGGGCCGACGAGCAGTACTTC
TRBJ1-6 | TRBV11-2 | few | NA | CASSERSSYNSPLHF | TGTGCCAGCAGCGAAAGAAGCTCCTATAATTCACCCCTCCACTTT
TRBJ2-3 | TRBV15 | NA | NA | CATSRRGPVPSTDTQYF | TGTGCCACCAGCAGAAGAGGACCCGTGCCTAGCACAGATACGCAGTATTTT
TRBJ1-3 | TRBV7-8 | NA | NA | CASSPGPTGNTIYF | TGTGCCAGCAGCCCGGGACCTACTGGAAACACCATATATTTT
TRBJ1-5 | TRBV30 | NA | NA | CAWSEGDPGAQHF | TGTGCCTGGAGTGAAGGAGATCCGGGGGCCCAGCATTTT